The 17 T cell receptor beta chains below were found in one sample sequenced in a study of regulatory T cells in long-lasting Graves disease (dated by TCRdb to about 2021). The time point label for this specimen denotes: newly diagnosed GD, antithyroid drugs for less than 3 months. For both TCR sequencing and RNA sequencing, RNA was extracted from PBMCs using TRIzol. The method was multiplex PCR. Sequenced using an Illumina HiSeq 4000. To build TCR beta libraries, CDR3 regions were amplified by Arm-PCR using iRepertoire HTBI primers. TCRdb reworked the public reads: Q25 trimming with fastp, MiXCR clone assembly, productive beta chains retained. Rows matching on CDR3 protein sequence are summarized as one entry with the most common DNA and genes. This sample gives 400,000 to 450,000 distinct CDR3 sequences in total; approximately 15% of them show up just once. The top ten clones comprise 16% of the sample.

These same records also appear under a second study, on T cells in Graves' hyperthyroidism and ophthalmopathy.

The material sequenced was peripheral blood mononuclear cells (PBMCs), taken at new diagnosis, from a patient treated with antithyroid drugs. Receptor source: a woman between 25 and 40 years old with Graves disease. Donor details come from another sample of the same person, matched by shared clones.

This clonotype was observed many times. The V call is TRBV5-1, the J call TRBJ2-2; no definite D call. The V gene lost 5 bases and the J gene lost 6 bases, with 8 bases spanning the gap. The germline gives CDR1 SGHRS, CDR2 YFSETQ. CDR3 length equals 12 residues. DNA for the CDR3: TGCGCCAGCAGTGAAGGACCCGGGGAGCTGTTTTTT. It yields the protein CASSEGPGELFF.

In this sample, this clonotype turned up many times. The CDR3 loop is CASSLTDGEQFF. Here the CDR3 DNA reads TGTGCCAGCAGCTTAACGGACGGTGAGCAGTTCTTC. The chain has TRBV11-1 and TRBJ2-1, with D hard to call. Germline loops: CDR1 SGHAT, CDR2 FQDESV (reference sequence). The CDR3 has 12 residues. V lost 2 bases to trimming and J lost 9 bases, with 8 bases between them.

This clonotype was detected many times. This chain uses TRBV20-1 with TRBJ2-3, with a possible D match to TRBD2 (6 bases). The ends were cut back, 1 base at V and 0 bases at J, with 17 bases in the middle. The CDR3 has 17 amino acids. The V gene's germline CDR1 is DFQATT and CDR2 SNEGSKA (reference sequence). The CDR3 loop is CSARAARGKASTDTQYF. DNA of the CDR3: TGCAGTGCTAGAGCAGCTCGCGGGAAGGCGAGCACAGATACGCAGTATTTT.

This clonotype was observed many times. The chain recombines TRBV12-3 or TRBV12-4 with TRBJ2-1; the D call may be TRBD1 or TRBD2 (6 bases each). This CDR3 is built from 17 residues. V was cut by 3 bases and J by 7 bases, with 22 bases left in between. CDR3 nucleotides: TGTGCCAGCAGTTTGGGGCTTTGGGGCAGGGGAGGAAATGAGCAGTTCTTC. As protein: CASSLGLWGRGGNEQFF.

The chain couples TRBV24-1 to TRBJ2-4, with D possibly TRBD1 on 5 matching bases. Judging by the DNA end, TRBJ2-5 fits better; the J call may be wrong. The CDR3 is 13 residues long. Germline V gene data show CDR1 as KGHDR and CDR2 as SFDVKD. The DNA for the CDR3 is TGTGCCACCAGTGACCCTCCAGGGGAGACCCAGTACTTC. This codes for CATSDPPGETQYF.

The table lists this clonotype with many counts. One junction end does not reproduce the germline sequence, and a read error may be involved. V and J are TRBV15 and TRBJ1-1, with TRBD1 identical over 7 bases. There are 14 residues in the CDR3. Germline assignment: CDR1 LNHNV and CDR2 YYDKDF (reference sequence). CDR3 amino acids: CATSRSRGNAEAFF. CDR3 in DNA: TGTGCCACCAGCAGGAGCAGGGGGAACGCTGAAGCTTTCTTT.

About this clonotype itself: No conserved phenylalanine or tryptophan is present at the end of the CDR3, so a read error is the likely explanation. DNA of the CDR3: TGTGCCAGCAGGCAAGAGAAGGGACCCTATGGCTACACCTCC. It yields the protein CASRQEKGPYGYTS. The chain recombines TRBV6-2 or TRBV6-3 with TRBJ1-2, with TRBD1 as a possible D gene (5 bases). Germline-derived CDR1 and CDR2 are MNHEY and SVGEGT. The CDR3 contains 14 residues. Trimming shortened V by 6 bases and J by 4 bases, and 15 bases separated the two germline ends.

This clonotype was observed at least ten times. The CDR3 bases are TGTGCCAGCAGTTTGTCGGTGAACACTGAAGCTTTCTTT. Protein product: CASSLSVNTEAFF. The chain carries TRBV27 and TRBJ1-1; D ambiguous. The ends were cut back, 3 bases at V and 0 bases at J, with 5 bases in the middle. The CDR3 has 13 amino acids. CDR1 is MNHEY, CDR2 SMNVEV, per germline (reference sequence).

This clonotype has a count of ten or more. This chain uses TRBV30 with TRBJ2-5; 9 bases align to TRBD2. Germline assignment: CDR1 GTSNPN and CDR2 SVGIG (reference sequence). J lost 5 bases, V lost 0 bases, and 7 bases had no gene match. The CDR3 contains 15 residues. CDR3 in DNA: TGTGCCTGGAGTGTATGGCTAGCGGGACAGGAGACCCAGTACTTC. It specifies CAWSVWLAGQETQYF.

This clonotype was found many times. The rearrangement joins TRBV20-1 to TRBJ2-7; TRBD2 matches 8 bases. The CDR3 sequence is 13 residues long. The junction had 9 bases not matched to a gene; V was cut back by 6 bases and J by 5 bases. Germline V gene data show CDR1 as DFQATT and CDR2 as SNEGSKA (reference sequence). The CDR3 bases are TGCAGTGCCCGAGCGGGAGCCGTCCACGAGCAGTACTTC. The encoded protein is CSARAGAVHEQYF.

This clonotype was detected only a few times. The V gene is TRBV20-1, the J gene TRBJ2-7; 9 bases agree with TRBD2. Germline V CDR1 and CDR2: DFQATT, SNEGSKA (reference sequence). J was trimmed by 3 bases and V by 7 bases; bases with no gene match: 10. The CDR3 runs 14 residues. The CDR3 DNA reads as TGCAGTGTAAGTTCGGCTAGCGGGATCTACGAGCAGTACTTC. Translation gives CSVSSASGIYEQYF.

The chain couples TRBV2 to TRBJ2-7; a weak D match, TRBD1 (6 bases). This CDR3 region has 15 residues. Trimming removed 7 bases at V and 2 bases at J, with 18 bases between. In germline, CDR1 is SNHLY, CDR2 FYNNEI. CDR3 nucleotide sequence: TGTGCCAGCATACTCCCGGGACACTCCACCTACGAGCAGTACTTC. Translating it yields CASILPGHSTYEQYF.

A few counts support this clonotype. CDR3 sequence: CASSHSQGPKNIQYF. CDR3 DNA: TGTGCCAGCAGTCATTCACAGGGACCCAAAAACATTCAGTACTTC. The chain couples TRBV2 to TRBJ2-4; D is possibly TRBD1 (6 bases). V was pared by 5 bases and J by 2 bases, with 13 bases between. CDR1 SNHLY and CDR2 FYNNEI come from the germline V gene. The CDR3 runs 15 residues. The complete variable domain, with remaining parts taken from reference TRBV2 and TRBJ2-4, reads EPEVTQTPSHQVTQMGQEVILRCVPISNHLYFYWYRQILGQKVEFLVSFYNNEISEKSEIFDDQFSVERPDGSNFTLKIRSTKLEDSAMYFCASSHSQGPKNIQYFGAGTRLSVL.

This chain joins TRBV3-1 and TRBJ2-1; 10 nucleotides line up with TRBD2. Per the germline V gene, CDR1 is LGHDT and CDR2 is YNNKEL (reference sequence). This CDR3 contains 18 residues. J was trimmed by 0 bases and V by 2 bases; bases with no gene match: 7. The CDR3 DNA reads as TGTGCCAGCAGCCAACCCCCTAGCGGGAGCAGCTCCTACAATGAGCAGTTCTTC. This gives the protein CASSQPPSGSSSYNEQFF.

This clonotype has a count of ten or more. The chain uses TRBV20-1 and TRBJ1-6, with 10 positions matching TRBD1. The CDR3 extends over 12 amino acids. Trimming removed 7 bases from V and 11 bases from J; junction bases left unmatched: 5. Per the germline V gene, CDR1 is DFQATT and CDR2 is SNEGSKA (reference sequence). This CDR3 reads CSVGTGEPPLHF. CDR3 sequence (DNA): TGCAGTGTCGGGACAGGGGAGCCACCCCTCCACTTT.

In the case of this clonotype: This sequence may be a read error, since a much larger clone differs from it by one base. The chain employs TRBV18 and TRBJ2-1, with no clear D. This CDR3 has 13 amino acids. The germline CDR1 and CDR2 sequences are KGHSH and LQKENI. CDR3 sequence: CASAPPSSNEQFF. The CDR3 coding sequence is TGTGCCAGCGCACCACCCTCCAGCAATGAGCAGTTCTTC.

The table lists this clonotype with many counts. CDR3 protein: CASSLRQGLNTEAFF. The DNA for the CDR3 is TGTGCCAGCAGTTTACGACAGGGGCTGAACACTGAAGCTTTCTTT. The chain is built from TRBV28 and TRBJ1-1, with 8 bases identical to TRBD1. Losses at the gene ends were 2 bases for V and 0 bases for J; bases not matched to a gene: 2. The CDR3 sequence is 15 residues long. Germline values: CDR1 MDHEN, CDR2 SYDVKM.